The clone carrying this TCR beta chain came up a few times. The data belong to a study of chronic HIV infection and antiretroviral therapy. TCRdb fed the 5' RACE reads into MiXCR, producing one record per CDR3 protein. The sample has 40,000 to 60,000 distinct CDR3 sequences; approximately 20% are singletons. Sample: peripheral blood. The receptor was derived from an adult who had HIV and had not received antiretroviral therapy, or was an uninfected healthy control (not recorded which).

The CDR3 nucleotides read TGTGCCAGCACCACCTCGACTAGCTATCTCTCCTACGAGCAGTACTTC. As protein: CASTTSTSYLSYEQYF. V is TRBV27 and J is TRBJ2-7, with 7 nucleotides matching TRBD2. J lost 0 bases, V lost 7 bases, and 12 bases had no gene match. This CDR3 region has 16 residues. Germline V CDR1 and CDR2: MNHEY, SMNVEV (reference sequence).